The text below deals with one TCR beta chain. Its antigen is undetermined. Whole blood was used without fractionation, so all unsorted peripheral T cells were included. This specimen belongs to a study of HIV-infected patients and healthy controls. Study outcomes and limitations: The study did not determine the donors' HLA types. HIV-associated CDR3 frequencies dropped significantly during therapy; CMV-associated ones, mostly rising, changed nonsignificantly.

Alpha and beta constant-region primers primed reverse transcription of around 550 ng RNA. Alpha and beta chain libraries were made separately by chain-specific third strand synthesis with multiplexing indices. A 5' RACE adapter with a random hexamer and the SP2 primer site was joined to cDNA. MiXCR was run by TCRdb on the 5' RACE reads, yielding one entry per CDR3 protein. The sample lists some 10,000 distinct CDR3 sequences; approximately 5% were seen once. This CDR3 has 15 amino acids. V lost 4 bases and J lost 0, with 10 bases in between. Per germline, CDR1 LNHDA and CDR2 SQIVND (reference sequence).

V is TRBV19 and J is TRBJ2-1; D gene uncertain. This receptor was obtained from an adult in good health. The specimen was blood. The CDR3 nucleotides read TGTGCCAGTAGTACACGACGTCTCTCCTACAATGAGCAGTTCTTC. Translating gives CASSTRRLSYNEQFF.